Listed below are T cell receptor beta chains from one sample, sequenced in a study of T cell responses to AZD1222 COVID-19 vaccine. This table comes from immunoSEQ multiplex PCR, and its TCRdb copy is limited to in-frame clones, with some not included. The sample holds about 140,000 clones, roughly 90% seen once. The sample in question was peripheral blood, obtained on day 0 of AZD1222 vaccination. The source of these receptors is an adult in good health. Both conserved end residues are trimmed from each CDR3. The D gene is left open where the match is weak.

>-|TRBV11-2|TRBJ2-5
ASSLSFETQY
>-|TRBV2|TRBJ1-6
ASSPRPGNSPLH
>-|TRBV2|TRBJ1-4
ASSGGRSNEKLF
>TRBD1|TRBV6-5|TRBJ2-2
ASYPGQQPGELF
>TRBD1|TRBV5-1|TRBJ2-2
ASSLTGANTGELF
>-|TRBV28|TRBJ2-1
ASSFGPRYNEQF
>-|TRBV4-1|TRBJ2-7
ASSHLGLSGYEQY
>-|TRBV29-1|TRBJ2-2
SVEDRGGITGELF
>-|TRBV23-1|TRBJ2-7
ASSPYKGDPYEQY
>-|TRBV5-4|TRBJ1-2
ASSPAGVSGNGYT
>-|TRBV21-1|TRBJ2-1
ASTDGTQADNEQF
>-|TRBV6-2/TRBV6-3|TRBJ2-1
ASSYSDGAYNEQF
>-|TRBV29-1|TRBJ2-7
SVEGDGSSYEQY
>TRBD2|TRBV9|TRBJ2-1
ASSPGGSGGNEQF